This T cell receptor beta chain came from a study of post-analysis software for immune sequencing data (dated by TCRdb to the mid-2010s). About the full investigation: Relapsing-remitting, secondary progressive and progressive-relapsing multiple sclerosis were recorded as disease courses, and subtype annotation was lacking for some patients. The multiple sclerosis patient repertoires were compared with 11 previously published healthy control repertoires from donors aged 6 to 25 years. A subset of samples was prepared in parallel using single-end sample barcoding, then pooled and co-amplified after Illumina adapter ligation. Paper-wide results and their limitations: Significantly higher frequencies in patients than in controls were found for several TRBV segments, including TRBV5-6, TRBV5-1 and TRBV20-1. Compared with controls, multiple sclerosis patients had significantly lower normalized Chao1 diversity, a finding suggesting substantial peripheral T-cell clonal expansion. Strong co-clustering of samples prepared in the same batch was shown by direct clustering with F measure, prompting a batch-effect correction. The control group was slightly older than the multiple sclerosis patient group.

Note on this clonotype: It has no known antigen specificity. Per-base quality was not reported, and no clone a single base away is much larger than it.

From the cysteine through the phenylalanine, the CDR3 covers 12 amino acids. Only the CDR3 part of the read is kept: 36 bases, read in frame from the first base. Trimming costs V 0 bases and J 12 bases, and their ends lie 8 bases apart. To demonstrate the VDJtools post-analysis software, the study profiled TCR beta repertoires from the peripheral blood of around 13 young patients with multiple sclerosis. The multiple sclerosis patients were children and adolescents ranging in age from roughly 6 to 15 years. The library was generated by PCR. Sequenced using an Illumina HiSeq 2500. Unique molecular identifiers were incorporated into TCR beta cDNA libraries to reduce PCR and sequencing biases. Approximately 500,000 cDNA molecules were obtained per 1 to 10 million input T cells, so each molecule approximated one T cell. The same protocol used for the earlier healthy control dataset was applied to prepare and sequence the patient libraries. Within a given batch, samples were prepared together, multiplexed and sequenced on the same HiSeq lane. Regarding the original processing steps: MIGEC handled the raw barcoded reads, throwing out single-read molecular identifier groups before consensus assembly and CDR3 extraction. VDJtools was used for post-analysis of the clonotype tables, and diversity was normalized by down-sampling every dataset to the size of the smallest sample. To correct batch-related cross-sample contamination, repertoire overlap clustering matched CDR3 amino acid sequences but not nucleotide sequences. Using fastp at Q25 and MiXCR, TCRdb reprocessed the public reads and kept productive beta chains. Every distinct CDR3 protein forms one entry, paired with its most common genes and DNA. The V and J calls follow TCRdb's processing rather than the paper's. The sample table lists roughly 580,000 distinct CDR3 sequences, about 40% of them with a count of one. The ten largest account for roughly 1.7% of the sample.

The receptor was isolated from a girl between 5 and 17 years old with multiple sclerosis. Sequenced: blood. The V and J genes are TRBV12-3 or TRBV12-4 and TRBJ1-4; no D gene can be assigned with confidence. At the DNA level, the sequence is TGTGCCAGCAGTTTAGCGGGCTCAGAACTGTTTTTT. Its translation is CASSLAGSELFF.